The subject of this entry is one T cell receptor (beta chain). Its antigen is not known. CDR1 and CDR2 (germline): MNHNS, SASEGT. The CDR3 spans 13 residues. V was cut by 3 bases and J by 6 bases, with 11 bases left in between. Researchers attached unique molecular identifiers to individual cDNA molecules. TCRdb called the 5' RACE reads again in MiXCR, with one record for every CDR3 protein. This table holds approximately 80,000 distinct CDR3 sequences, approximately 12% found once. This sample stems from a study of early T cells in non-severe SARS-CoV-2 infection. Study-level information: The chains were unpaired, and the sequenced material was bulk RNA from unsorted whole blood. Whole-study results and caveats: CD4 and private specificities were missed by VDJdb matching, which favored anti-spike CD8 responses.

The V and J genes are TRBV6-1 and TRBJ1-1, with D hard to call. This TCR derives from an adult who was a healthcare worker with PCR-confirmed SARS-CoV-2 infection or an uninfected control (not recorded which). Sequencing input: whole blood. The CDR3 sequence: CASSDKKGPEAFF. CDR3 nucleotide sequence: TGTGCCAGCAGTGATAAGAAGGGTCCTGAAGCTTTCTTT.